The source of this T cell receptor beta chain is a study of blood T cell repertoires in COVID-19. Methods used by the authors: Amplification of reference gene primers was used by the study to estimate nucleated cell counts. The table came from immunoSEQ multiplex PCR; TCRdb's copy has only in-frame clones and leaves some out. For V, J and clone size, that table is used; D and trimming come from the DNA. The table lists around 140,000 clones, around 87% of them singletons, with around 10% in the top ten. Trimming removed 9 bases from V and 7 bases from J, with 9 bases in between. This CDR3 comprises 11 residues. Germline assignment: CDR1 SNHLY and CDR2 FYNNEI. The cohort comprised adults aged about 18 to 90 years residing in about two dozen US areas.

The source of this sequence is a man between 60 and 70 years old who had recovered from COVID-19. The chain carries TRBV2 and TRBJ2-2; D might be TRBD2 (5 bases). Sequencing was performed on PBMCs or T cells enriched from blood (not recorded which). CDR3 loop: CARLVGGELFF. CDR3 in DNA: TGTGCCAGACTAGTGGGCGGGGAGCTGTTTTTT.